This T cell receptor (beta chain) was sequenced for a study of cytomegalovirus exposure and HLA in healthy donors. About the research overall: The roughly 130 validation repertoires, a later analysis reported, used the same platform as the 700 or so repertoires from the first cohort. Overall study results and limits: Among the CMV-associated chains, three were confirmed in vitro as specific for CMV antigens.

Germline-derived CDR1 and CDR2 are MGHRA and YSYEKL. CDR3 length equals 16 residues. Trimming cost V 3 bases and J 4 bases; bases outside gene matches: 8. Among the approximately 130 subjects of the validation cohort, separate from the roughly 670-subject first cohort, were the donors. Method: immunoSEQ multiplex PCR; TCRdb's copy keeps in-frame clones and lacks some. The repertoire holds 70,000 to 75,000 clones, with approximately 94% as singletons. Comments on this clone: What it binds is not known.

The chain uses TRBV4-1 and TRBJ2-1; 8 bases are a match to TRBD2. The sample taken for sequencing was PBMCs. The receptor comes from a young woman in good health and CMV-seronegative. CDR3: CASSQAFSGVYNEQFF. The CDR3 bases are TGCGCCAGCAGCCAGGCCTTTAGCGGGGTTTACAATGAGCAGTTCTTC.